This entry features one T cell receptor (beta chain) sequence. The length of the CDR3 is 13 residues. V was shortened by 3 bases and J by 4 bases, with 10 bases between the two germline ends. Germline loops: CDR1 SGHAT, CDR2 FQNNGV. Autoimmune disease history or systemic immunosuppression led to patient exclusion. The entry originates in a study of OX40 agonist ivuxolimab in advanced cancers. This table comes from immunoSEQ multiplex PCR, and its TCRdb copy is limited to in-frame clones, with some not included. This sample has tens of thousands of clones, with around four fifths found just once. The TCR was taken from an adult with an advanced solid tumor such as melanoma, head and neck, liver or kidney cancer. This specimen was CD4+ or CD8+ T cells sorted from blood, taken in a trial of the OX40 agonist ivuxolimab. This chain links TRBV11-2 with TRBJ2-7, with D hard to call. The CDR3 sequence: CASSLEWAYEQYF. The CDR3 DNA reads TGTGCCAGCAGCTTGGAATGGGCGTACGAGCAGTACTTC.